This is a list of T cell receptor beta chains from one sample in a study of blood T cell repertoires in COVID-19. Profiled with immunoSEQ multiplex PCR; TCRdb holds only in-frame clones, not every one. The sample shows about 190,000 clones, around nine tenths of them seen only once. Sequencing input: peripheral blood. The source is a woman in her 40s who had recovered from COVID-19. The CDR3 runs from the conserved cysteine through the conserved F or W. Fields, in order: clone size, J gene, V gene, D gene, CDR3 protein, CDR3 DNA. A D gene is named only where the DNA matches it firmly. Not all rows give a size; the values are once, few, many and, for expanded clones, a class.

>.|TRBJ1-1|TRBV7-6|TRBD1
CASSPGQGLNTEAFF
TGTGCCAGCAGCCCCGGACAGGGGTTGAACACTGAAGCTTTCTTT
>.|TRBJ1-5|TRBV6-5|.
CASKRGGEGNQPQHF
TGTGCCAGCAAGCGCGGGGGTGAGGGCAATCAGCCCCAGCATTTT
>.|TRBJ2-2|TRBV10-3|.
CAISDISGTGELFF
TGTGCCATCAGTGATATTAGCGGCACCGGGGAGCTGTTTTTT
>.|TRBJ2-6|TRBV2|TRBD2
CASSGLAGFSGANVLTF
TGTGCCAGCAGTGGCCTAGCGGGATTCTCTGGGGCCAACGTCCTGACTTTC
>few|TRBJ1-1|TRBV28|.
CASRRRKGDTEAFF
TGTGCCAGCAGGAGAAGGAAAGGGGACACTGAAGCTTTCTTT
>.|TRBJ1-6|TRBV9|.
CASSVDGRFNSPLHF
TGTGCCAGCAGCGTAGATGGCAGATTTAATTCACCCCTCCACTTT
>.|TRBJ2-5|TRBV5-5|.
CASSLGLPQETQYF
TGTGCCAGCAGCCTAGGCCTACCCCAAGAGACCCAGTACTTC
>.|TRBJ1-5|TRBV30|TRBD1
CAWSPGDRPNQPQHF
TGTGCCTGGAGTCCGGGGGACAGACCAAATCAGCCCCAGCATTTT
>.|TRBJ2-2|TRBV30|TRBD2
CAWRSVAGATGELFF
TGTGCCTGGAGGTCGGTAGCGGGAGCCACCGGGGAGCTGTTTTTT
>.|TRBJ2-6|TRBV19|TRBD1
CASSNPGQVSGANVLTF
TGTGCCAGTAGTAATCCGGGACAGGTGTCTGGGGCCAACGTCCTGACTTTC
>few|TRBJ2-2|TRBV5-1|TRBD2
CASSASSGANTGELFF
TGCGCCAGCAGCGCCTCTAGCGGGGCGAACACCGGGGAGCTGTTTTTT
>.|TRBJ2-7|TRBV5-1|.
CASSFREGPYEQYF
TGCGCCAGCAGCTTTCGAGAGGGTCCCTACGAGCAGTACTTC
>.|TRBJ1-2|TRBV19|.
CASSIDYREIFNYGYTF
TGTGCCAGTAGTATAGATTACAGGGAGATTTTCAACTATGGCTACACCTTC
>.|TRBJ1-1|TRBV18|.
CASSPRGTESEAFF
TGTGCCAGCTCACCACGTGGCACAGAAAGTGAAGCTTTCTTT
>.|TRBJ2-7|TRBV19|.
CASSIRGGPSLYEQYF
TGTGCCAGTAGTATCCGAGGTGGCCCAAGCCTATACGAGCAGTACTTC
>.|TRBJ2-3|TRBV10-3|TRBD1
CAISEQEGAWDTQYF
TGTGCCATCAGTGAACAAGAGGGGGCCTGGGATACGCAGTATTTT